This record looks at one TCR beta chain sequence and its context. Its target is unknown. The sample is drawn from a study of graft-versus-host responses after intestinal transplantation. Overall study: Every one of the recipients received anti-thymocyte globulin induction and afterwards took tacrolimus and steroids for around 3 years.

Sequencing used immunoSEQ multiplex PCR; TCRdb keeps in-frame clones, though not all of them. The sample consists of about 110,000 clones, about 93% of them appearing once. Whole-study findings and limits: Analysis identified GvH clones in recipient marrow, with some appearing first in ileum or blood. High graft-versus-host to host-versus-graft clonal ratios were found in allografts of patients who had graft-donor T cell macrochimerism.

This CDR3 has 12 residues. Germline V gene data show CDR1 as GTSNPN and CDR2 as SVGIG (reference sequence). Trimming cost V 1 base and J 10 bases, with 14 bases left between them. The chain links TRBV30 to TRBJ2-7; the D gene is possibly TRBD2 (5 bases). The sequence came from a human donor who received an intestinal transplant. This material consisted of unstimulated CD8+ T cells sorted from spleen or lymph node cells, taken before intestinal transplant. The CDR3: CAWSEVGVVQYF. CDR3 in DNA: TGTGCCTGGAGTGAGGTGGGAGTGGTCCAGTACTTC. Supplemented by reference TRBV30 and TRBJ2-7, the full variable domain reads SQTIHQWPATLVQPVGSPLSLECTVEGTSNPNLYWYRQAAGRGLQLLFYSVGIGQISSEVPQNLSASRPQDRQFILSSKKLLLSDSGFYLCAWSEVGVVQYFGPGTRLTVT.